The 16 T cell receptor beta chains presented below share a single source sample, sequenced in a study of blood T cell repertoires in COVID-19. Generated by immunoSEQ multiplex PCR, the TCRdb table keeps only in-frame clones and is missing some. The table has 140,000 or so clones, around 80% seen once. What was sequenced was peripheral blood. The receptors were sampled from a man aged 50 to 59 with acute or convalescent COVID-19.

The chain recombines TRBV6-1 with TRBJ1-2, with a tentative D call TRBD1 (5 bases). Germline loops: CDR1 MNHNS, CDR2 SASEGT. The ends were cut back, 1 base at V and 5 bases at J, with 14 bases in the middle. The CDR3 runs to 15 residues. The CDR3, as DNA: TGTGCCAGCAGTGAAGGACAGACATTCGTATATGGCTACACCTTC. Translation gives CASSEGQTFVYGYTF.

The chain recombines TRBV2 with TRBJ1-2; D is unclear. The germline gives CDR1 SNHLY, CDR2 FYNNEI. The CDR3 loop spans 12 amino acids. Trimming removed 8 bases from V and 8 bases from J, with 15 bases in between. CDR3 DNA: TGTGCCAGCTTCAGGCCCCCGGGGGGCTACACCTTC. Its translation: CASFRPPGGYTF.

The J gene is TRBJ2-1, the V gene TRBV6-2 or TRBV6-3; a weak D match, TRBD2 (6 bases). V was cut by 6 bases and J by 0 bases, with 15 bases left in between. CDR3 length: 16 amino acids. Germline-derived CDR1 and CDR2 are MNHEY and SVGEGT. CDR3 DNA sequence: TGTGCCAGCAGCTCGGGACGGGAGAGCTCCTACAATGAGCAGTTCTTC. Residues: CASSSGRESSYNEQFF.

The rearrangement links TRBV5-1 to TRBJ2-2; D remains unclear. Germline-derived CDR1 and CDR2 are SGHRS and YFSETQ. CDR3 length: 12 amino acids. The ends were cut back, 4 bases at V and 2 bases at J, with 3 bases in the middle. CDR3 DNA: TGCGCCAGCAGCCTCAACACCGGGGAGCTGTTTTTT. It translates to CASSLNTGELFF.

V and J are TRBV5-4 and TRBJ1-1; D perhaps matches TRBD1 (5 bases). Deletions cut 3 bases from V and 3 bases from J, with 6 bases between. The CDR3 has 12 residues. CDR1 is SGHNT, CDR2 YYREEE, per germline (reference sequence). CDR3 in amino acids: CASSSQDTEAFF. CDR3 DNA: TGTGCCAGCAGCTCACAGGACACTGAAGCTTTCTTT.

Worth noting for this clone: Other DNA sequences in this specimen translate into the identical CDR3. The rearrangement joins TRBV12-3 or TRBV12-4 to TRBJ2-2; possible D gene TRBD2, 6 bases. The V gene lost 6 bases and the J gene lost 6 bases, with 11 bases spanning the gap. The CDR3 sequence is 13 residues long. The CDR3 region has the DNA TGTGCCAGCAGCCCGGGACTCGCCGGGGAGCTGTTTTTT. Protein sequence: CASSPGLAGELFF.

Here the CDR3 DNA reads TGTGCCAGCAGTCAAACTCAGGACTACACAGATACGCAGTATTTT. It codes for CASSQTQDYTDTQYF. The chain recombines TRBV9 with TRBJ2-3; possibly TRBD2 for D (6 bases). With 5 bases removed from V and 2 bases from J, the gap between germline ends came to 15 bases. The CDR3 totals 15 residues. Germline V lookup: CDR1 SGDLS, CDR2 YYNGEE.

CDR3: CASSAMTGGGTGELFF. The CDR3 DNA reads as TGTGCCAGCAGTGCGATGACAGGGGGCGGAACCGGGGAGCTGTTTTTT. The V gene is TRBV6-1, the J gene TRBJ2-2; 10 bases agree with TRBD1. The CDR3 totals 16 residues. Germline V CDR1 and CDR2: MNHNS, SASEGT. V lost 4 bases, J lost 5 bases, and 7 bases stayed unmatched.

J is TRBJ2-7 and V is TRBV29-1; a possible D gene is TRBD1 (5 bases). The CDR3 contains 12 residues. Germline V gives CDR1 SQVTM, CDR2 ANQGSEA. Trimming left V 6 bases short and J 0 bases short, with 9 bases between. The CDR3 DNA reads TGCAGCGTCGGACACAGCTCCTACGAGCAGTACTTC. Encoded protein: CSVGHSSYEQYF.

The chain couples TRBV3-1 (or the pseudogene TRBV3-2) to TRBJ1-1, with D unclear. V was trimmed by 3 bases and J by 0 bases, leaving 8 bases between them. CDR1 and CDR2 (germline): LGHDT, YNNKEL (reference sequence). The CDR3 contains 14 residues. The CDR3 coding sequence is TGTGCCAGCAGCCATGGAGGACTGAACACTGAAGCTTTCTTT. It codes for CASSHGGLNTEAFF.

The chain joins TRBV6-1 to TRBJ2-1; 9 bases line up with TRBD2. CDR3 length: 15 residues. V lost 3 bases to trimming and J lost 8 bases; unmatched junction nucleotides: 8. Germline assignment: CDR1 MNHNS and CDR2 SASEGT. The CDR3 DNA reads TGTGCCAGCAGTGACGGGGCGGGGGGGCTGTATGAGCAGTTCTTC. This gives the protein CASSDGAGGLYEQFF.

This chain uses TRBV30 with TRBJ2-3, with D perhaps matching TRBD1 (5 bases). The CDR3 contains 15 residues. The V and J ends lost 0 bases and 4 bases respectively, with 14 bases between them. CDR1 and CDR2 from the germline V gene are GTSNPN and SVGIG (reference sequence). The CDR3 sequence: CAWSVRGSGADTQYF. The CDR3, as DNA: TGTGCCTGGAGTGTAAGGGGAAGTGGCGCAGATACGCAGTATTTT. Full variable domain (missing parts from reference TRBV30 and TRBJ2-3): SQTIHQWPATLVQPVGSPLSLECTVEGTSNPNLYWYRQAAGRGLQLLFYSVGIGQISSEVPQNLSASRPQDRQFILSSKKLLLSDSGFYLCAWSVRGSGADTQYFGPGTRLTVL.

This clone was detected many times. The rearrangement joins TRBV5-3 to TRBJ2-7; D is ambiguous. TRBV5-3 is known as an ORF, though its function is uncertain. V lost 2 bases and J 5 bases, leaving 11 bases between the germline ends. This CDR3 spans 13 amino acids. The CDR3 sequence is CARSFGSVHEQYV. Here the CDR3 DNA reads TGTGCCAGAAGCTTCGGGTCGGTCCACGAGCAGTACGTC.

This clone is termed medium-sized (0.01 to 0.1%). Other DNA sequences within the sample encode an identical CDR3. The CDR3 region is CASSSTGVGNQPQHF. The CDR3 DNA reads TGTGCCAGCAGTTCCACAGGGGTAGGTAATCAGCCCCAGCATTTT. The chain combines TRBV2 with TRBJ1-5; TRBD1 agrees at 7 bases. J lost 4 bases, V lost 5 bases, and 8 bases had no gene match. Per the germline V gene, CDR1 is SNHLY and CDR2 is FYNNEI. The CDR3 totals 15 residues. Based on the CDR3 plus reference TRBV2 and TRBJ1-5, the full variable domain is EPEVTQTPSHQVTQMGQEVILRCVPISNHLYFYWYRQILGQKVEFLVSFYNNEISEKSEIFDDQFSVERPDGSNFTLKIRSTKLEDSAMYFCASSSTGVGNQPQHFGDGTRLSIL.

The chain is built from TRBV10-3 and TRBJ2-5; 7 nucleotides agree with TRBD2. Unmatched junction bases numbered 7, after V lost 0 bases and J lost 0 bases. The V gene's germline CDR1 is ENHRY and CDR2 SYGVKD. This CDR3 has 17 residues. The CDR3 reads CAISESTGGKYQETQYF. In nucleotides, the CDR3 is TGTGCCATCAGTGAGTCGACCGGGGGGAAGTACCAAGAGACCCAGTACTTC.

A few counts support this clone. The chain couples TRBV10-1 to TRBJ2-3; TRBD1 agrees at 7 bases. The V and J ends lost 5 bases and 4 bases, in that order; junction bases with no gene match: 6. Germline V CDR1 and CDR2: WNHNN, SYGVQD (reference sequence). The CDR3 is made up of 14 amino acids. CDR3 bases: TGCGCCAGCAGTAGACAGGGATGGTCAGATACGCAGTATTTT. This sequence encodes CASSRQGWSDTQYF.